A selection of T cell receptor beta chains follows, all from one sample in a study of shared clonotypes between healthy human individuals. The repertoire was sequenced with immunoSEQ multiplex PCR; TCRdb's copy has only in-frame clones and lacks some. The sample holds under 2,500,000 clones, 90% to 96% seen once. The sequenced material came from naive CD4+ T cells sorted from blood. These receptors were taken from a man aged 18-30 years in good health. Both conserved end residues are part of each CDR3. A D gene is named only where the DNA matches it firmly. Not every row has a clone size; where given, it reads once, few, many or a size class.

d_gene,j_gene,abundance,v_gene,CDR3nt,CDR3aa
TRBD1,TRBJ1-3,-,TRBV27,TGTGCCAGCAGTTTAGAGGGGGCATATGGAAACACCATATATTTT,CASSLEGAYGNTIYF
TRBD1,TRBJ1-3,-,TRBV6-5,TGTGCCAGCAGTCCTACAGGGGTCGGAAACACCATATATTTT,CASSPTGVGNTIYF
-,TRBJ1-1,once,TRBV9,TGTGCCAGCAGCGTAGAGGTGACAGCGAACACTGAAGCTTTCTTT,CASSVEVTANTEAFF
-,TRBJ2-7,-,TRBV19,TGTGCCAGTAGTATAGCTATATCGGCCGAGCAGTACTTC,CASSIAISAEQYF
TRBD1,TRBJ1-1,-,TRBV6-1,TGTGCCAGCAGGACCGGACAGGGAGACGGCACTGAAGCTTTCTTT,CASRTGQGDGTEAFF
-,TRBJ2-3,once,TRBV7-9,TGTGCCAGCAGCTCGTTCACAGATACGCAGTATTTT,CASSSFTDTQYF
-,TRBJ1-6,-,TRBV11-3,TGTGCCAGCAGCTTAGGGACAGTAGTTTCCTCGAGAAATTCACCCCTCCACTTT,CASSLGTVVSSRNSPLHF
-,TRBJ2-3,-,TRBV9,TGTGCCAGCAGCGTAGGAGTAGATACGCAGTATTTT,CASSVGVDTQYF
-,TRBJ2-3,-,TRBV11-3,TGTGCCAGCAGCTTTTCTAGCCTATCCACAGATACGCAGTATTTT,CASSFSSLSTDTQYF
TRBD1,TRBJ1-2,-,TRBV27,TGTGCCAGCAGTTCGAATGCGGGGGACAGAGCCATATATGGCTACACCTTC,CASSSNAGDRAIYGYTF
TRBD1,TRBJ1-2,-,TRBV2,TGTGCCAGCAGGCTCGACAGGGGGGTTGACTATGGCTACACCTTC,CASRLDRGVDYGYTF
-,TRBJ1-4,-,TRBV10-3,TGTGCCATCAGTGAGGGGGCTGGGGAAAAACTGTTTTTT,CAISEGAGEKLFF
-,TRBJ1-6,-,TRBV28,TGTGCCAGCAGTTTGGCAGTTTATAATTCACCCCTCCACTTT,CASSLAVYNSPLHF
-,TRBJ2-5,-,TRBV18,TGTGCCAGCTCACTACAGGGAGGAGAGACCCAGTACTTC,CASSLQGGETQYF
TRBD2,TRBJ2-1,-,TRBV5-1,TGCGCCAGCAGCTTGGCCGGGGGGACCACAGCCAATGAGCAGTTCTTC,CASSLAGGTTANEQFF
TRBD1,TRBJ2-5,once,TRBV5-1,TGCGCCAGCAGCTATCAGGGGGTCCAAGAGACCCAGTACTTC,CASSYQGVQETQYF
-,TRBJ2-6,-,TRBV9,TGTGCCAGCAGCGTAGCTAGTTTTCAGGCCAACGTCCTGACTTTC,CASSVASFQANVLTF
-,TRBJ2-1,once,TRBV5-1,TGCGCCAGCAGCCGACAATTAGCCCCCGACAATGAGCAGTTCTTC,CASSRQLAPDNEQFF
-,TRBJ1-6,-,TRBV30,TGTGCCTGGATGACCTCACGAGGTCCCCTCCACTTT,CAWMTSRGPLHF
-,TRBJ2-1,-,TRBV6-1,TGTGCCAGCAGTGAAGCGCTGCTTTGGATTACCAATGAGCAGTTCTTC,CASSEALLWITNEQFF
-,TRBJ1-3,-,TRBV30,TGTGCCTACGAAAGGACAGTGCCTGGAAACACCATATATTTT,CAYERTVPGNTIYF
-,TRBJ2-2,-,TRBV7-8,TGTGCCAGCAGCTTAGTAAACAGAAACACCGGGGAGCTGTCTTTT,CASSLVNRNTGELSF
-,TRBJ2-5,-,TRBV6-5,TGTGCCAGCAGTAACCGAGCGGAAGAGACCCAGTACTTC,CASSNRAEETQYF
TRBD2,TRBJ2-7,-,TRBV6-5,TGTGCCAGCAGCGGGACTAGCGGGAATTCCTACGAGCAGTACTTC,CASSGTSGNSYEQYF
-,TRBJ1-2,-,TRBV28,TGTGCCAGCAGTCTAGCGGGGAACTATGGCTACACCTTC,CASSLAGNYGYTF
TRBD2,TRBJ2-1,-,TRBV5-1,TGCGCCAGCAGCTCGGGACTAGCGGGGCTTCTTGAGCAGTTCTTC,CASSSGLAGLLEQFF
TRBD1,TRBJ2-7,once,TRBV6-5,TGTGCCAGCAGAGGACAGGGCTACGAGCAGTACTTC,CASRGQGYEQYF
-,TRBJ2-7,-,TRBV5-1,TGCGCCAGCAGCTTGGTTGGGACGGTGGCCTACGAGCAGTACTTC,CASSLVGTVAYEQYF
-,TRBJ2-3,-,TRBV5-4,TGTGCCAGCAGCTTCGGGAGCACTAGCACAGATACGCAGTATTTT,CASSFGSTSTDTQYF
TRBD1,TRBJ1-4,once,TRBV5-1,TGCGCCAGCAGCTCCCCCCAGGGGGTTGGAGAAAAACTGTTTTTT,CASSSPQGVGEKLFF
TRBD1,TRBJ1-5,-,TRBV28,TGTGCCAGCAGTTTAGAGGGGGCCGCCGGGCAGCCCCAGCATTTT,CASSLEGAAGQPQHF
-,TRBJ2-5,-,TRBV2,TGTGCCAGCAGTGTTCAGGGTTTGGAGACCCAGTACTTC,CASSVQGLETQYF
-,TRBJ1-2,-,TRBV5-1,TGCGCCAGCAGCCCCAATCTATCGGGGAACGAGGGTGGCTACACCTTC,CASSPNLSGNEGGYTF
TRBD2,TRBJ2-3,-,TRBV6-5,TGTGCCAGCAGTTTAATAGCGGGAGCGGATACAGATACGCAGTATTTT,CASSLIAGADTDTQYF
TRBD2,TRBJ2-3,once,TRBV28,TGTGCCAGCATTAGCGGGGTGGCAGATACGCAGTATTTT,CASISGVADTQYF
-,TRBJ2-7,-,TRBV15,TGTGCCACCAGCAGAGATGGCCGGAGCCACGAGCAGTACTTC,CATSRDGRSHEQYF
TRBD2,TRBJ2-3,-,TRBV5-8,TGTGCCAGCAGCCTAGACGGCGGACTAGCGTCCCCAGATACGCAGTATTTT,CASSLDGGLASPDTQYF
-,TRBJ1-2,-,TRBV6-5,TGTGCCAGCAGTTACGGTAAAATGGACGGCTATGGCTACACCTTC,CASSYGKMDGYGYTF
TRBD1,TRBJ1-2,-,TRBV6-6,TGTGCCAGCAGTTACACCGTTACTTCAGGGGGAGGCTACACCTTC,CASSYTVTSGGGYTF
TRBD2,TRBJ2-3,-,TRBV5-1,TGCGCCAGCAGCTTTAGCGGGGAGACAGATACGCAGTATTTT,CASSFSGETDTQYF
-,TRBJ1-2,-,TRBV10-3,TGTGCCATCAGCGGTTCGACAGCTAACTATGGCTACACCTTC,CAISGSTANYGYTF
TRBD2,TRBJ2-5,-,TRBV7-9,TGTGCCAGCAGCCTACTAGCGGGGGGACAAGAGACCCAGTACTTC,CASSLLAGGQETQYF
TRBD2,TRBJ2-7,-,TRBV7-2,TGTGCCAGCAGCTATCTAGCGGGTAGTACCTACGAGCAGTACTTC,CASSYLAGSTYEQYF
-,TRBJ2-5,-,TRBV25-1,TGTGCCAGCAGTGAGTCGACTAGAAAGTACCAAGAGACCCAGTACTTC,CASSESTRKYQETQYF